These 16 T cell receptor beta chains were all obtained from the same sample, sequenced in a study of vaccination effects on CD4 cells after COVID-19. The protocol was immunoSEQ multiplex PCR, while the TCRdb copy is restricted to in-frame clones and leaves out a portion. The sample shows about 23,000 clones, roughly 73% of them seen only once. The antigens of these receptors remain unknown. Ahead of sequencing, the ViraFEST assay grew antigen-specific CD4+ T cells using viral peptide pools. When ten to eleven days of culture had elapsed, CD4+ T cells were isolated. The study found no prior SARS-CoV-2 infection in the vaccine recipients, who tested negative for nucleocapsid antibodies. Here the sequenced sample was CD4+ T cells from PBMCs cultured with SARS-CoV-2 spike peptides, taken before COVID-19 vaccination. Receptor source: a human donor who received a COVID-19 vaccine.

This clone was observed a single time. The chain uses TRBV6-1 and TRBJ2-5; 12 bases match TRBD2. The CDR3 is 17 residues long. CDR1 MNHNS and CDR2 SASEGT come from the germline V gene. Trimming removed 0 bases from V and 3 bases from J; junction bases left unmatched: 5. The CDR3 DNA follows: TGTGCCAGCAGTGAAGCCTGGACTAGCGGGAAAGAAGAGACCCAGTACTTC. Amino acids: CASSEAWTSGKEETQYF.

This chain links TRBV18 with TRBJ1-3; 8 bases are a match to TRBD1. CDR3 size: 16 residues. V gave up 6 bases and J gave up 0 bases; unmatched junction bases: 7. The germline CDR1 and CDR2 sequences are KGHSH and LQKENI. The CDR3 DNA follows: TGTGCCAGCTCGGTCGGACAGGGAGGCTCTGGAAACACCATATATTTT. Its protein product is CASSVGQGGSGNTIYF.

The gene calls are TRBV4-1 and TRBJ1-2; D gene uncertain. Trimming took off 5 bases at V and 9 bases at J, with 10 bases between the two ends. Germline loops: CDR1 MGHRA, CDR2 YSYEKL. The CDR3 runs 11 residues. The CDR3 coding sequence is TGCGCCAGCAGCTCCCGCGGACGCTACACCTTC. Its protein is CASSSRGRYTF.

The chain combines TRBV10-3 with TRBJ1-3, with a possible D match to TRBD1 (5 bases). CDR1 and CDR2 (germline): ENHRY, SYGVKD. V lost 3 bases and J 2 bases, leaving 8 bases between the germline ends. This CDR3 is built from 14 residues. The CDR3 nucleotides read TGTGCCATCAGTGATACGGGGGCTGGAAACACCATATATTTT. Its translation is CAISDTGAGNTIYF.

The V call is TRBV10-3, the J call TRBJ2-1; TRBD2 might be the D (5 bases). Germline V gene data show CDR1 as ENHRY and CDR2 as SYGVKD. V was trimmed by 6 bases and J by 1 base, leaving 7 bases between them. There are 13 residues in the CDR3. The CDR3 DNA reads TGTGCCATCAGCAGCGGATCCTACAATGAGCAGTTCTTC. This sequence encodes CAISSGSYNEQFF.

This clone occurred a few times. The chain combines TRBV3-1 (or the pseudogene TRBV3-2) with TRBJ2-7; tentative D call: TRBD2 (6 bases). V lost 0 bases, J lost 3 bases, and 15 bases lay in between. Germline-derived CDR1 and CDR2 are LGHDT and YNNKEL (reference sequence). The CDR3 is made up of 16 amino acids. The CDR3 nucleotides read TGTGCCAGCAGCCAAGAGAGCAGCGGGCTCTACTACGAGCAGTACTTC. Translated, it gives CASSQESSGLYYEQYF.

Only a few counts were recorded for this clone. V usage is TRBV6-1 and J usage is TRBJ2-6; no firm D call. Trimming shortened V by 1 base and J by 0 bases, and 4 bases separated the two germline ends. The germline CDR1 and CDR2 sequences are MNHNS and SASEGT. The CDR3 contains 15 residues. Here the CDR3 DNA reads TGTGCCAGCAGTGAAGAGGGCTCTGGGGCCAACGTCCTGACTTTC. Translation gives CASSEEGSGANVLTF.

The CDR3 sequence: CASRRLKNTEAFF. CDR3 DNA: TGTGCCAGCAGAAGGTTGAAGAACACTGAAGCTTTCTTT. The rearrangement uses TRBV6-5 and TRBJ1-1; D gene unclear. V lost 6 bases and J 1 base, leaving 9 bases between the germline ends. Germline V gene lookup returns CDR1 MNHEY and CDR2 SVGAGI. The CDR3 consists of 13 residues.

V usage is TRBV14 and J usage is TRBJ2-1; D call uncertain. The CDR3 consists of 12 residues. The germline V gene has CDR1 SGHDN and CDR2 FVKESK. V was shortened by 4 bases and J by 9 bases, with 10 bases between the two germline ends. The CDR3 is CASSRQGAEQFF. CDR3 nucleotide sequence: TGTGCCAGCAGCCGACAAGGCGCTGAGCAGTTCTTC.

This sequence joins TRBV19 and TRBJ2-7; 9 bases map to TRBD1. J gave up 4 bases and V 6 bases, and 4 bases lay outside the gene matches. This CDR3 spans 13 amino acids. Germline values: CDR1 LNHDA, CDR2 SQIVND (reference sequence). In DNA, the CDR3 is TGTGCCAGTAGCACCGGGACAGGGTACGAGCAGTACTTC. It encodes CASSTGTGYEQYF. Supplemented by reference TRBV19 and TRBJ2-7, the full variable domain reads DGGITQSPKYLFRKEGQNVTLSCEQNLNHDAMYWYRQDPGQGLRLIYYSQIVNDFQKGDIAEGYSVSREKKESFPLTVTSAQKNPTAFYLCASSTGTGYEQYFGPGTRLTVT.

The rearrangement links TRBV6-1 to TRBJ2-7; 8 bases line up with TRBD2. J lost 4 bases, V lost 3 bases, and 11 bases had no gene match. This CDR3 comprises 16 residues. Per the germline V gene, CDR1 is MNHNS and CDR2 is SASEGT. CDR3 in amino acids: CASSESLGGGTYEQYF. In DNA, the CDR3 is TGTGCCAGCAGTGAGAGTTTGGGCGGGGGGACGTACGAGCAGTACTTC.

This chain's CDR3 is CSASLGVSADTQYF. CDR3 DNA: TGCAGTGCTAGTCTTGGAGTCTCCGCAGATACGCAGTATTTT. The chain couples TRBV20-1 to TRBJ2-3; D remains unclear. The V gene lost 3 bases and the J gene lost 4 bases, with 14 bases spanning the gap. This CDR3 contains 14 residues. CDR1 and CDR2 from the germline V gene are DFQATT and SNEGSKA (reference sequence).

The rearrangement joins TRBV7-8 to TRBJ2-3; 8 bases align to TRBD2. Trimming removed 6 bases from V and 5 bases from J; junction bases left unmatched: 13. The CDR3 sequence is 16 residues long. From germline, CDR1 is SGHVS and CDR2 FQNEAQ. Here the CDR3 reads CASRQRGSGRGDTQYF. The CDR3 DNA follows: TGTGCCAGCAGACAGCGGGGGTCGGGGAGGGGAGATACGCAGTATTTT.

This chain connects TRBV11-2 to TRBJ2-5; 7 bases are a match to TRBD2. Germline V gene lookup returns CDR1 SGHAT and CDR2 FQNNGV. The CDR3 is 13 amino acids. V lost 0 bases and J lost 7; bases outside the gene matches: 2. The CDR3 DNA reads TGTGCCAGCAGCTTAGACAGGGAGGGGACCCAGTACTTC. It yields the protein CASSLDREGTQYF.

The chain combines TRBV12-3 or TRBV12-4 with TRBJ1-6; D ambiguous. Trimming shortened V by 6 bases and J by 4 bases, and 4 bases separated the two germline ends. This CDR3 is built from 12 residues. The CDR3 DNA follows: TGTGCCAGCAGCCAATATAATTCACCCCTCCACTTT. It yields the protein CASSQYNSPLHF.

The rearrangement joins TRBV11-3 to TRBJ2-5; 9 bases match TRBD1. Germline V gene data show CDR1 as SGHNT and CDR2 as YENEEA. The CDR3 extends over 15 amino acids. V was pared by 3 bases and J by 5 bases, with 7 bases of the junction left unmatched. CDR3 in DNA: TGTGCCAGCAGCTTCAGTGGGACAGGGCACGAGACCCAGTACTTC. It encodes CASSFSGTGHETQYF. Based on the CDR3 plus reference TRBV11-3 and TRBJ2-5, the full variable domain is EAGVVQSPRYKIIEKKQPVAFWCNPISGHNTLYWYLQNLGQGPELLIRYENEEAVDDSQLPKDRFSAERLKGVDSTLKIQPAELGDSAVYLCASSFSGTGHETQYFGPGTRLLVL.